This entry concerns a single T cell receptor beta chain. Germline V gene lookup returns CDR1 SGHAT and CDR2 FQNNGV. This CDR3 is built from 14 residues. The V gene end was trimmed by 4 bases and the J gene end by 2 bases; junction bases not matched to a gene: 4. The entry originates in a study of cytomegalovirus exposure and HLA in healthy donors. Turning to the study itself: A data release that came early held approximately 85 million unique TCRs from HLA-typed donors.

13 Jbeta primers and 60 Vbeta primers were used for the PCR. This table comes from immunoSEQ multiplex PCR, and its TCRdb copy is limited to in-frame clones, with some not included. This sample has 150,000 to 200,000 clones, with more than 70% found just once. This TCR was sampled from a male donor in good health and CMV-seropositive. The source material was PBMCs. V and J are TRBV11-2 and TRBJ2-7; 8 bases match TRBD1. As DNA, the CDR3 is TGTGCCAGCAGCTCCGGACAGGGTGCCTACGAGCAGTACTTC. Protein sequence: CASSSGQGAYEQYF.